Listed here are 23 T cell receptor beta chains from one sample, sequenced in a study of blood T cells in healthy people across ages. A second PCR, run for roughly 7 to 11 cycles, used a sample-barcoded 5' primer plus a J-beta primer mix. TCRdb ran MiXCR on the 5' RACE reads and lists one entry per CDR3 protein. Of some 1.6 million distinct CDR3 sequences detected, roughly 32% appear once; the ten largest clones hold approximately 10%. Material for sequencing was blood. The receptors stem from a woman between 25 and 40 years old in good health.

This clonotype was seen only a few times. The chain links TRBV6-5 to TRBJ2-5; a weak D match, TRBD1 (5 bases). The CDR3 is 16 residues long. Germline V CDR1 and CDR2: MNHEY, SVGAGI. The V end lost 2 bases, the J end lost 3 bases, and 16 bases lay between the germline ends. CDR3 sequence reads: CASSYNPPRREETQYF. The DNA of the CDR3 is TGTGCCAGCAGTTACAACCCTCCTCGCAGGGAAGAGACCCAGTACTTC.

J is TRBJ2-1 and V is TRBV5-6; 8 positions agree with TRBD2. The CDR3 extends over 16 amino acids. Per the germline V gene, CDR1 is SGHDT and CDR2 is YYEEEE. V was clipped by 0 bases and J by 7 bases; unmatched bases: 9. Here the CDR3 reads CASSLESSGGANEQFF. The CDR3 bases are TGTGCCAGCAGCTTGGAATCGAGCGGGGGAGCGAATGAGCAGTTCTTC.

This clonotype was seen only once. This sequence joins TRBV20-1 and TRBJ2-1, with D perhaps TRBD1 or TRBD2 (6 bases each). Germline CDR1 and CDR2: DFQATT and SNEGSKA (reference sequence). This CDR3 is 16 amino acids long. V was trimmed by 5 bases and J by 2 bases, leaving 19 bases between them. The CDR3 loop is CSAQSTSRGPYNEQFF. The CDR3 DNA sequence: TGCAGTGCTCAGAGTACTAGCAGGGGTCCCTACAATGAGCAGTTCTTC.

V and J are TRBV20-1 and TRBJ2-7; TRBD1 agrees at 10 bases. The CDR3 totals 13 residues. Germline V gene data show CDR1 as DFQATT and CDR2 as SNEGSKA (reference sequence). The V and J ends lost 6 bases and 5 bases, in that order; junction bases with no gene match: 7. CDR3 sequence reads: CSAGQGVRHEQYF. DNA for the CDR3: TGCAGTGCAGGACAGGGGGTACGTCACGAGCAGTACTTC.

The gene calls are TRBV20-1 and TRBJ1-5; TRBD1 might be the D (5 bases). V lost 5 bases and J 3 bases, leaving 14 bases between the germline ends. CDR1 is DFQATT, CDR2 SNEGSKA, per germline (reference sequence). CDR3 length equals 14 residues. This chain's CDR3 is CSALGGTNNQPQHF. In DNA form, the CDR3 reads TGCAGTGCTCTGGGGGGAACAAACAATCAGCCCCAGCATTTT.

This clonotype was seen only a few times. The rearrangement joins TRBV29-1 to TRBJ2-2; no clear D gene. The CDR3 has 10 amino acids. CDR1 and CDR2 from the germline V gene are SQVTM and ANQGSEA. V was pared by 4 bases and J by 6 bases, with 3 bases between. The CDR3 DNA sequence: TGCAGCGTTGGTGCCGGGGAGCTGTTTTTT. Protein: CSVGAGELFF.

The rearrangement links TRBV3-1 to TRBJ2-1; D possibly uses TRBD1 or TRBD2 (5 bases each). Germline lookup yields CDR1 LGHDT and CDR2 YNNKEL (reference sequence). The V end lost 3 bases, the J end lost 9 bases, and 12 bases lay between the germline ends. This CDR3 has 13 amino acids. The CDR3 DNA reads as TGTGCCAGCAGCCACGCAGATGGGGGTGAGCAGTTCTTC. Translated, it gives CASSHADGGEQFF.

This clonotype was counted between two and nine times. The chain uses TRBV27 and TRBJ2-3; a possible D gene is TRBD2 (5 bases). The ends were cut back, 9 bases at V and 6 bases at J, with 19 bases in the middle. This CDR3 spans 14 amino acids. Germline loops: CDR1 MNHEY, CDR2 SMNVEV (reference sequence). The CDR3 DNA follows: TGTGCCAGGCTTGGGCACAATAGGAGGGATACGCAGTATTTT. The encoded protein is CARLGHNRRDTQYF.

This clonotype appeared a few times. The chain combines TRBV4-1 with TRBJ2-7; possibly TRBD2 for D (6 bases). The CDR3 spans 17 residues. V dropped 4 bases and J dropped 3 bases, with 22 bases sitting between them. Germline CDR1 and CDR2: MGHRA and YSYEKL. As DNA, the CDR3 is TGCGCCAGCAGCCCGACTAGAGGCTTTAACCTAAACTACGAGCAGTACTTC. Its translation is CASSPTRGFNLNYEQYF.

The V gene is TRBV6-6, the J gene TRBJ2-5; D remains ambiguous. The CDR3 extends over 13 amino acids. V gave up 2 bases and J gave up 3 bases, with 7 bases separating them. CDR1 and CDR2 from the germline V gene are MNHNY and SVGAGI (reference sequence). Written as DNA, the CDR3 is TGTGCCAGCAGTTACCGCCGAGAAGAGACCCAGTACTTC. Translation gives CASSYRREETQYF.

This clonotype was counted only a few times. The DNA is left out, because the CDR3 cannot be placed on it with certainty; the CDR3 is given as TCRdb lists it. The V and J genes are TRBV13 and TRBJ1-1. Germline-derived CDR1 and CDR2 are PRHDT and FYEKMQ (reference sequence). The CDR3 length equals 14 residues, ends included. The CDR3 spells CASSPQRRAGEAFF.

The table lists this clonotype with many counts. The CDR3 bases are TGTGCCAGCAGCCGAGGGACTAAGAGTCCCTACGAGCAGTACTTC. Translating it yields CASSRGTKSPYEQYF. This chain connects TRBV4-2 to TRBJ2-7, with 7 bases lining up with TRBD2. From germline, CDR1 is LGHNA and CDR2 YNFKEQ. This CDR3 spans 15 amino acids. V shed 4 bases and J 2 bases; nucleotides not matched to a gene: 8.

This clonotype was counted between two and nine times. The chain joins TRBV7-9 to TRBJ1-6, with D possibly TRBD1 on 6 matching bases. The CDR3 has 15 residues. The ends were cut back, 6 bases at V and 5 bases at J, with 14 bases in the middle. CDR1 is SEHNR and CDR2 is FQNEAQ in the germline V gene (reference sequence). The CDR3 DNA is TGTGCCAGCAGAGGAGGCTACAGGGATAATTCACCCCTCCACTTT. It yields the protein CASRGGYRDNSPLHF.

The genes are TRBV20-1 and TRBJ2-1, with 9 bases fitting TRBD2. The CDR3 contains 18 residues. The junction had 9 bases not matched to a gene; V was cut back by 0 bases and J by 0 bases. Germline assignment: CDR1 DFQATT and CDR2 SNEGSKA (reference sequence). Here the CDR3 reads CSARDQASGKSSYNEQFF. In DNA, the CDR3 is TGCAGTGCTAGAGATCAAGCTAGCGGGAAGAGCTCCTACAATGAGCAGTTCTTC.

This clonotype has only a few counts. The rearrangement uses TRBV28 and TRBJ2-1; 16 positions agree with TRBD2. Germline CDR1 and CDR2: MDHEN and SYDVKM. With 3 bases clipped from V and 7 bases from J, the junction kept 6 bases outside the gene matches. This CDR3 is 17 amino acids long. CDR3 coding DNA: TGTGCCAGCAGTTTGGGACTAGCGGGAGGGCCTAGGAATGAGCAGTTCTTC. Translating it yields CASSLGLAGGPRNEQFF.

The genes are TRBV4-2 and TRBJ2-2, with a weak D call TRBD1 (6 bases). With 2 bases removed from V and 5 bases from J, the gap between germline ends came to 18 bases. In germline, CDR1 is LGHNA, CDR2 YNFKEQ. The CDR3 extends over 17 amino acids. The CDR3 is CASSQNQGRRITGELFF. DNA for the CDR3: TGTGCCAGCAGCCAAAACCAGGGGCGCCGAATTACCGGGGAGCTGTTTTTT.

This clonotype has a single count. This chain joins TRBV7-2 and TRBJ2-7; TRBD2 is a possible D gene (6 bases). Germline V gene data show CDR1 as SGHTA and CDR2 as FQGNSA. The V gene lost 9 bases and the J gene lost 2 bases, with 17 bases spanning the gap. The CDR3 contains 14 residues. DNA for the CDR3: TGTGCCAGTGTAACGGGGCGGGGCACCTACGAGCAGTACTTC. Amino acid sequence: CASVTGRGTYEQYF.

This sequence joins TRBV6-1 and TRBJ2-7, with D maybe TRBD1 (6 bases). The CDR3 spans 14 residues. The germline CDR1 and CDR2 sequences are MNHNS and SASEGT. The V end was cut by 7 bases, the J end by 2 bases, with 15 bases between. This chain's CDR3 is CASKWAGATYEQYF. In DNA, the CDR3 is TGTGCCAGCAAGTGGGCAGGGGCTACCTACGAGCAGTACTTC.

CDR3 bases: TGTGCCAGCAGTGATCTGGGGGTCGGTCGGGGCAATCAGCCCCAGCATTTT. Residues: CASSDLGVGRGNQPQHF. The V gene is TRBV2, the J gene TRBJ1-5; tentative D call: TRBD1 (5 bases). Per germline, CDR1 SNHLY and CDR2 FYNNEI. The V end lost 3 bases, the J end lost 2 bases, and 17 bases lay between the germline ends. CDR3 length: 17 residues.

This rearrangement joins TRBV9 to TRBJ2-5; 9 positions match TRBD2. Germline CDR1 reads SGDLS; CDR2 reads YYNGEE. Germline trimming cut 0 bases from V and 2 bases from J; bases unmatched to any gene: 8. This CDR3 comprises 17 residues. The CDR3 loop is CASSVGASGNLQETQYF. CDR3 nucleotide sequence: TGTGCCAGCAGCGTAGGCGCTAGCGGGAACCTGCAAGAGACCCAGTACTTC.

The chain carries TRBV28 and TRBJ2-2; D unresolved. Deletions cut 8 bases from V and 6 bases from J, with 10 bases between. This CDR3 has 12 amino acids. CDR1 is MDHEN and CDR2 is SYDVKM in the germline V gene. As DNA, the CDR3 is TGTGCCAGCCAGAGTGGCCCCGGGGAGCTGTTTTTT. It encodes CASQSGPGELFF. The entire variable domain, with the rest obtained from reference TRBV28 and TRBJ2-2, is as follows: DVKVTQSSRYLVKRTGEKVFLECVQDMDHENMFWYRQDPGLGLRLIYFSYDVKMKEKGDIPEGYSVSREKKERFSLILESASTNQTSMYLCASQSGPGELFFGEGSRLTVL.

The rearrangement uses TRBV5-1 and TRBJ2-1, with TRBD2 as a possible D gene (6 bases). Trimming pared 2 bases from V and 2 bases from J, leaving 11 bases between. This CDR3 is built from 15 residues. Germline lookup yields CDR1 SGHRS and CDR2 YFSETQ. CDR3 DNA sequence: TGCGCCAGCAGCTTTGATGGGGGGACCTACAATGAGCAGTTCTTC. Protein sequence: CASSFDGGTYNEQFF. Combining the CDR3 with reference TRBV5-1 and TRBJ2-1 gives the whole variable domain KAGVTQTPRYLIKTRGQQVTLSCSPISGHRSVSWYQQTPGQGLQFLFEYFSETQRNKGNFPGRFSGRQFSNSRSEMNVSTLELGDSALYLCASSFDGGTYNEQFFGPGTRLTVL.

This chain links TRBV27 with TRBJ1-2, with D possibly being TRBD1 (6 bases). Trimming removed 5 bases at V and 5 bases at J, with 15 bases between. The CDR3 has 14 amino acids. Germline CDR1 reads MNHEY; CDR2 reads SMNVEV (reference sequence). The CDR3 DNA reads TGTGCCAGCAGTCCTGGACAGCGGAGGTATGGCTACACCTTC. The encoded protein is CASSPGQRRYGYTF.